This TCR beta chain was recovered during a study of T-cell reconstitution after alpha-beta-depleted transplantation in children (dated by TCRdb to 2015 to 2016). Regarding the study in general: The study quantitatively tracked T-cell immune reconstitution after TCRalphabeta/CD19-depleted allogeneic hematopoietic cell transplantation in children using TCR repertoire profiling.

Overall study outcomes, separate from this receptor: Over subsequent months, a decline in hyperexpanded clone frequencies was noted, and after one year, T-cell counts and TCRbeta diversity were mostly ascribed to newly produced T cells. The apparently early alphabetaT-cell count recovery about two months after transplant was reportedly dependent on only several hundred rapidly expanded clones derived from non-depleted graft cells. In some patients, high TCRbeta diversity at day 60 was attributed to recipient T cells and intrathymic progenitors that had survived conditioning.

Library generation was performed with PCR. The sequencer listed for this sample is Illumina HiSeq 2500. Molecular barcoding was employed in the preparation of TCR libraries, with unique molecular identifiers being used to normalize TCRbeta repertoire quantification. Clones were called with MiXCR by TCRdb after fastp trimmed the public reads at Q25, and only in-frame beta chains were retained. Each record represents a unique CDR3 protein, reported with the most common genes and DNA among its rows. This sample holds around 490,000 distinct CDR3 sequences; 11% were observed only once. Together, the top ten hold around 15% of the sample. The junction shows trimming of 1 base on V and 2 bases on J, plus 5 bases between the germline ends. Including cysteine and phenylalanine, the CDR3 has 13 amino acids. CDR3 DNA is the only sequence kept; it has 39 bases, read in frame from the first base. CDR1 and CDR2 are drawn from the germline V gene: SGHTA, FQGNSA.

This clonotype has ten or more counts. The target of this receptor is not known. Per-base qualities were not stored, and no clone one base away is much larger. The sample's treatment or condition label, decoded: allogeneic hematopoietic cell transplantation with graft depleted of TCRalphabeta T cells and CD19 B cells. The transplant recipients were children given TCRalphabeta/CD19-depleted allogeneic hematopoietic cell grafts. The sequenced sample was PBMCs, mostly from graft donor cells, obtained 180 days after TCRalphabeta/CD19-depleted stem cell transplant. Recombination joined TRBV7-2 with TRBJ1-2; no D gene can be assigned with confidence. The receptor's source is a female patient aged 2 to 10 who had a stem cell transplant for aplastic anemia, so the T cells may come from the graft donor. The nucleotide sequence reads TGTGCCAGCAGCTTAGAACCAAACTATGGCTACACCTTC. Translated, it gives CASSLEPNYGYTF.